The present T cell receptor (beta chain) was sequenced within a study of read filtering for tumor transcriptome and immune sequencing (dated by TCRdb to the early 2020s). General notes on the study: The cohort was composed of 16 to 20 male and roughly 13 female patients, with a mean age of roughly 70 years and an age range of roughly 47 to 90. By revised international staging, eight or nine patients were R-ISS I, approximately 15 were R-ISS II and about seven were R-ISS III. After DNase treatment, whole-transcriptome libraries were prepared using the TruSeq RNA Access Library Prep Kit. TCR-region mapped reads per sample ranged from about 3.5 to 11 million with IR-seq versus only about 85 to 1273 with RNA-seq. TCR repertoires obtained by targeted immune repertoire sequencing and by bulk whole-transcriptome sequencing performed on the same bone marrow samples were compared. A main aim was a read-filtering strategy for immune repertoire data, specifically whether clonotypes supported by a single read should be removed. Beyond this particular receptor, the publication reports: Removing single-read clonotypes increased the correlation between IR-seq and RNA-seq shared clonotype proportions. The sorted CD138-negative fraction was not purified T cells but a mixed bone marrow immune population. In IR-seq, single-read clonotypes were roughly 84% of clonotypes but approximately 4% of total reads; in RNA-seq they were about 68% of clonotypes and approximately 40% of reads. Compared with RNA-seq, IR-seq captured clonotypes at much greater depth and more reliably, and a smaller IR-seq throughput was enough to identify most of the shared clonotypes.

V gives up 3 bases and J gives up 1 base, and the segment between their germline ends measures 13 bases. CDR1 and CDR2 are drawn from the germline V gene (reference sequence): DFQATT, SNEGSKA. The CDR3 numbers 14 residues from cysteine through phenylalanine. Only the CDR3 portion is preserved as DNA: 42 bases, with reading frame beginning at the first base. TCR libraries were constructed from roughly 360 ng RNA using the Immunoverse kit, and molecular barcoded adaptors covering alpha/delta and beta/gamma chains were employed. TCR library preparation was performed with the same RNA that was used for transcriptome sequencing. An Illumina HiSeq 4000 with 2 x 150 cycles was used to sequence the TCR libraries. Per the authors' processing: With MiXCR, TCR reads were aligned to human V, D, J and C references and assembled into CDR3 clonotypes, with quality filtering and error correction included. The tcR package in R was used to analyze clonotype counts and gene usage diversity. For inspection of raw mapping reads, RNA-seq reads were mapped by STAR aligner version 2.5.3a onto GRCh37 of the human genome. To test how sequencing depth affected the clonotypes detected, IR-seq fastq files were randomly downsampled with Seqtk 1.3. TCRdb itself trimmed the public reads at Q25 with fastp, ran MiXCR and retained productive beta chains. Rows are unified per CDR3 protein, each entry keeping the most common DNA and genes. TCRdb assigned the V and J calls; the authors' analysis was not used. For this sample there are approximately 58,000 distinct CDR3 sequences; roughly 20% appear just once. Of the sample, about 18% is held by the ten largest clones.

This clonotype was counted many times. Its specific antigen is unknown. Base qualities are missing; no much larger clone stands one base away. Bone marrow was sampled from every patient at the time of active disease. Bone marrow mononuclear cells were isolated by Ficoll-Hypaque density gradient centrifugation. Myeloma plasma cells were removed and CD138-negative cells were obtained by negative selection following labeling with CD138 magnetic microbeads on a MACS separator. Flow cytometry on an Attune NxT with CD138 antibodies was used to check the purity of the isolated cells. Total RNA was extracted using TRIzol reagent and was quantified on a NanoDrop spectrophotometer. For each patient, paired RNA-seq and IR-seq were run on the CD138-negative bone marrow sample from that patient.

The sequence links TRBV20-1 to TRBJ2-7; TRBD1 is a weak D gene call, 6 bases matching. The clonotype was recovered from a donor aged 40 or over with multiple myeloma. Material for sequencing was a population of CD138-negative cells sorted from bone marrow. The cell subset or site label corresponds to: bone marrow mononuclear cells depleted of CD138+ plasma/myeloma cells by negative magnetic selection. The DNA reads as follows: TGCAGTGCTAGTCCCGGGACATCATCCTACGAGCAGTACTTC. This encodes CSASPGTSSYEQYF.